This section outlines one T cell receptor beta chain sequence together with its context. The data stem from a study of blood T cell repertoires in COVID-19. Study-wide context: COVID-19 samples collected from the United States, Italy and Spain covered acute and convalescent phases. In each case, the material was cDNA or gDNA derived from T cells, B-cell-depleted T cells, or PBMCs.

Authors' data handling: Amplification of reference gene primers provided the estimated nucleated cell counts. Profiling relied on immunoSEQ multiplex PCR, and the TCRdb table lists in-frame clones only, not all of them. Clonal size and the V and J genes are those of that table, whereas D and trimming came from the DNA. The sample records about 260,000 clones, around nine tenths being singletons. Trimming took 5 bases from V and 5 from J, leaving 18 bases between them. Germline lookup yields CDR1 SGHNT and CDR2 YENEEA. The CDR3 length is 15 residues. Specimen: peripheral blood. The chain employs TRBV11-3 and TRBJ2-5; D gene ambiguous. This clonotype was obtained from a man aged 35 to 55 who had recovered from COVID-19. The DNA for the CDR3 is TGTGCCAGCAGCGGCCCGGGTGGTCGACGGGAGACCCAGTACTTC. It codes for CASSGPGGRRETQYF.